This T cell receptor (beta chain) is drawn from a study of cytomegalovirus exposure and HLA in healthy donors. The study, taken as a whole, reports: The study put 150 to 200 TCR beta chains on its list as cytomegalovirus-associated.

Measured with immunoSEQ multiplex PCR; TCRdb has only the in-frame clones, and not every one. This sample has more than 45,000 clones, with about 91% found just once. About this clone itself: Its matching antigen is unknown.

V lost 4 bases to trimming and J lost 5 bases; unmatched junction nucleotides: 10. This CDR3 region has 17 residues. Germline values: CDR1 SGHRS, CDR2 YFSETQ. The clonotype was recovered from a woman under 40 in good health and CMV-seronegative. This chain connects TRBV5-1 to TRBJ2-6, with 9 bases aligning to TRBD1. The specimen sequenced was PBMCs. This chain's CDR3 is CASSGDRAELWANVLTF. The CDR3 nucleotides are TGCGCCAGCAGCGGGGACAGGGCCGAGCTCTGGGCCAACGTCCTGACTTTC. The full variable domain, completed using reference TRBV5-1 and TRBJ2-6, is KAGVTQTPRYLIKTRGQQVTLSCSPISGHRSVSWYQQTPGQGLQFLFEYFSETQRNKGNFPGRFSGRQFSNSRSEMNVSTLELGDSALYLCASSGDRAELWANVLTFGAGSRLTVL.